Listed here is a single T cell receptor beta chain. In the study's own analysis: Researchers report that nucleated cell counts were estimated from reference gene primer amplification. TCRdb's table, derived via immunoSEQ multiplex PCR, lists solely in-frame clones and lacks some. The DNA was the basis for D and trimming; V, J and clone size are from that table. The repertoire holds about 300,000 clones, with around nine tenths as singletons. V was pared by 5 bases and J by 6 bases, with 9 bases of the junction left unmatched. Germline values: CDR1 LGHNA, CDR2 YSLEER. The CDR3 sequence is 15 residues long. The sample belongs to a study of blood T cell repertoires in COVID-19. At the level of the study: Researchers got acute and convalescent COVID-19 samples from the United States, Italy and Spain. Nucleic acid was either cDNA or gDNA, and it came from T cells, B-cell-depleted T cells, or PBMCs.

The receptor comes from an older man with acute or convalescent COVID-19. The J gene is TRBJ2-1, the V gene TRBV4-3; 8 bases fit TRBD1. Material: peripheral blood. The CDR3 region has the DNA TGCGCCAGCAGCGGTGAGACAGGGGTATTCAATGAGCAGTTCTTC. Its protein product is CASSGETGVFNEQFF.